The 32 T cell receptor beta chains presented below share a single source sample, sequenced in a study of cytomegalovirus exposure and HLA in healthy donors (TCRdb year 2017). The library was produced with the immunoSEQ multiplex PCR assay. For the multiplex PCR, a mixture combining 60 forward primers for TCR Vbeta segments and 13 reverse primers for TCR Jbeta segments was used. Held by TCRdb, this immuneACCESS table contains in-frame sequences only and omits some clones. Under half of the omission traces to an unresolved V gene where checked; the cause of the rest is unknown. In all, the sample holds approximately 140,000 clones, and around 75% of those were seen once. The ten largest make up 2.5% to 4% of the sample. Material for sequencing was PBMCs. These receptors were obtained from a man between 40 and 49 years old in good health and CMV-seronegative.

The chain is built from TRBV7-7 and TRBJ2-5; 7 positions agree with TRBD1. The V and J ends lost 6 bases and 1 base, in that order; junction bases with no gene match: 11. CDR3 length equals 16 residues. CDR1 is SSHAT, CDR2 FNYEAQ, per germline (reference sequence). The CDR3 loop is CASSNDGPGGQETQYF. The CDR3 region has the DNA TGTGCCAGCAGTAACGATGGCCCAGGGGGCCAAGAGACCCAGTACTTC.

As DNA, the CDR3 is TGTGCCAGCAGCTTAAACCCAGCAGGGGCTGAAGCTTTCTTT. Its translation: CASSLNPAGAEAFF. The rearrangement links TRBV7-3 to TRBJ1-1; D possibly corresponds to TRBD1 (6 bases). Germline loops: CDR1 SGHTA, CDR2 FQGTGA. The germline V and J ends were trimmed by 1 base and 6 bases, with 12 bases remaining between them. The CDR3 sequence is 14 residues long.

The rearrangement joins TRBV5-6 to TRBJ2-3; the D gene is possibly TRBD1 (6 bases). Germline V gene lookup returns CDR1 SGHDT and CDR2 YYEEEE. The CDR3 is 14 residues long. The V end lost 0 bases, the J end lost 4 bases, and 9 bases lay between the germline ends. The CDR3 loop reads CASSLGGRADTQYF. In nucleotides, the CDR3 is TGTGCCAGCAGCTTGGGGGGGCGCGCAGATACGCAGTATTTT.

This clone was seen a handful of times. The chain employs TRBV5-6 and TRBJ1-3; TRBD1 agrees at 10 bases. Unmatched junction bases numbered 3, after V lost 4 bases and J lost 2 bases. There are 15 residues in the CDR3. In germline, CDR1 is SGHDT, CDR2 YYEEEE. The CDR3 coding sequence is TGTGCCAGCAGCAGAGGGACAGGGGCTGGAAACACCATATATTTT. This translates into CASSRGTGAGNTIYF. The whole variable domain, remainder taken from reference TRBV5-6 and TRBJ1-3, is DAGVTQSPTHLIKTRGQQVTLRCSPKSGHDTVSWYQQALGQGPQFIFQYYEEEERQRGNFPDRFSGHQFPNYSSELNVNALLLGDSALYLCASSRGTGAGNTIYFGEGSWLTVV.

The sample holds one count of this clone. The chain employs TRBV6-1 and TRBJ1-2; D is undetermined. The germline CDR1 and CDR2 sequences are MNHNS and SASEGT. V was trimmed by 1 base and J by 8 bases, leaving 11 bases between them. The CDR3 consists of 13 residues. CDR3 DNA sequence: TGTGCCAGCAGTGAAGTGAGTGTATCGGGCTACACCTTC. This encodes CASSEVSVSGYTF.

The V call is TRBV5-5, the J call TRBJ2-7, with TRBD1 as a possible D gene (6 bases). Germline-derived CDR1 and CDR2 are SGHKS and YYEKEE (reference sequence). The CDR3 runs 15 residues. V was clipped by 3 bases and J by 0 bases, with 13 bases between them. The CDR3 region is CASSWTAQSSYEQYF. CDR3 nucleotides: TGTGCCAGCAGCTGGACAGCCCAGAGCTCCTACGAGCAGTACTTC. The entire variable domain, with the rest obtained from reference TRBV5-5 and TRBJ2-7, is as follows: DAGVTQSPTHLIKTRGQQVTLRCSPISGHKSVSWYQQVLGQGPQFIFQYYEKEERGRGNFPDRFSARQFPNYSSELNVNALLLGDSALYLCASSWTAQSSYEQYFGPGTRLTVT.

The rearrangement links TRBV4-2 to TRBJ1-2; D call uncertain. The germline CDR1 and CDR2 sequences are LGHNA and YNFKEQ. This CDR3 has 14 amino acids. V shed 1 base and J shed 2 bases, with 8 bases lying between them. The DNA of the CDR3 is TGTGCCAGCAGCCAAGGGCAGGCAAACTATGGCTACACCTTC. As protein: CASSQGQANYGYTF.

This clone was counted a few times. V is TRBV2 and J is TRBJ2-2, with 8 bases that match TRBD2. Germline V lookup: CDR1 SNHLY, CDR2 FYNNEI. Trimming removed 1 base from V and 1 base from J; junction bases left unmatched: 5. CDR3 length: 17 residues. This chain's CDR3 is CASSEGTSSVNTGELFF. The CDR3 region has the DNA TGTGCCAGCAGTGAAGGGACTAGCTCAGTGAACACCGGGGAGCTGTTTTTT.

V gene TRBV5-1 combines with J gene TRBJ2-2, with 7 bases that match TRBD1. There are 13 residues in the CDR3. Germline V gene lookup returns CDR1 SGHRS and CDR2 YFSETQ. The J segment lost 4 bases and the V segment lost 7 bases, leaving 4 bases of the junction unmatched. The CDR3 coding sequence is TGCGCCAGCTTGACAGGGCCCACCGGGGAGCTGTTTTTT. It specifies CASLTGPTGELFF.

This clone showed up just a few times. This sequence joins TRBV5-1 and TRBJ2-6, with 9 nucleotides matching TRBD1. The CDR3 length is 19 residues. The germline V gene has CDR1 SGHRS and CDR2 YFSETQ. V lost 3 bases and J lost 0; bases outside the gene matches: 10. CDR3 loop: CASSSTSGTGSSGANVLTF. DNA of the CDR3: TGCGCCAGCAGCTCAACGTCCGGGACAGGGAGCTCTGGGGCCAACGTCCTGACTTTC.

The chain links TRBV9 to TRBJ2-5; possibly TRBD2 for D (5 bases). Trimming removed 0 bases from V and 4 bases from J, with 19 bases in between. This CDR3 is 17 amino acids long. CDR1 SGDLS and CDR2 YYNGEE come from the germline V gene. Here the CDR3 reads CASSVGSDPTGIETQYF. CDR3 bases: TGTGCCAGCAGCGTAGGATCGGACCCGACGGGAATAGAGACCCAGTACTTC.

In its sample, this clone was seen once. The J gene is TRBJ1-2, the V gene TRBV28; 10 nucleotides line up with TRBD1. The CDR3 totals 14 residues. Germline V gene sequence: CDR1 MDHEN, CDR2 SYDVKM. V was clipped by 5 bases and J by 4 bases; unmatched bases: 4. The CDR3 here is CASSGGQGSYGYTF. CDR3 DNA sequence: TGTGCCAGCAGTGGGGGACAGGGGAGCTATGGCTACACCTTC.

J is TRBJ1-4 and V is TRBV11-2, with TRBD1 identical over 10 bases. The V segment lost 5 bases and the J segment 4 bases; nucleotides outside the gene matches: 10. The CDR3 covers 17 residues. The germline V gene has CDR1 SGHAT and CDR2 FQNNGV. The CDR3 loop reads CASSAWTGGGDNEKLFF. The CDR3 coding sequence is TGTGCCAGCAGCGCCTGGACAGGGGGAGGTGATAATGAAAAACTGTTTTTT.

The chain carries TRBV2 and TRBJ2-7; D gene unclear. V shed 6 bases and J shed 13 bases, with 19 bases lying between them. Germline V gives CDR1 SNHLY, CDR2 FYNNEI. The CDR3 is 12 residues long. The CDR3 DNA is TGTGCCAGCAGCCAGGTCCGGCAAGGATCTTACTTC. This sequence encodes CASSQVRQGSYF.

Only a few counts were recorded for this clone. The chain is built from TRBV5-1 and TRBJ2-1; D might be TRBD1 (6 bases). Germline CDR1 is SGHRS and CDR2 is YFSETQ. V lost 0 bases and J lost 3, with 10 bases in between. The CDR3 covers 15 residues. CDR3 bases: TGCGCCAGCAGCTTGGTGGGACACAACTACAATGAGCAGTTCTTC. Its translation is CASSLVGHNYNEQFF.

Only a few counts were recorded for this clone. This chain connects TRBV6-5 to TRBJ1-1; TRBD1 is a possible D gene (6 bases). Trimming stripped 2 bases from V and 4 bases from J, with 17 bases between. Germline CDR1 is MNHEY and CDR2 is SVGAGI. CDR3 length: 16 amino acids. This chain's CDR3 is CASSYRGGHLGTEAFF. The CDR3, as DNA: TGTGCCAGCAGTTACCGTGGGGGACATCTAGGCACTGAAGCTTTCTTT.

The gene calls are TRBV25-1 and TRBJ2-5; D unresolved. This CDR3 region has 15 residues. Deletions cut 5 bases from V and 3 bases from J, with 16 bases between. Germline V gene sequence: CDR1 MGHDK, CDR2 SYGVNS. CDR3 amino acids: CASSSTARWEETQYF. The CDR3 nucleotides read TGTGCCAGCAGTTCGACCGCGAGGTGGGAAGAGACCCAGTACTTC.

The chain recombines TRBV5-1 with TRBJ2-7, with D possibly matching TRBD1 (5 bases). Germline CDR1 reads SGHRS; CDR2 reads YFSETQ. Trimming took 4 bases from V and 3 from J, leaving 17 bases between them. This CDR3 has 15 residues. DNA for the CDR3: TGCGCCAGCAGCCCCCAGCAGGGCGTAATCTACGAGCAGTACTTC. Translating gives CASSPQQGVIYEQYF. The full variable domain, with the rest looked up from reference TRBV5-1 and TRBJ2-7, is KAGVTQTPRYLIKTRGQQVTLSCSPISGHRSVSWYQQTPGQGLQFLFEYFSETQRNKGNFPGRFSGRQFSNSRSEMNVSTLELGDSALYLCASSPQQGVIYEQYFGPGTRLTVT.

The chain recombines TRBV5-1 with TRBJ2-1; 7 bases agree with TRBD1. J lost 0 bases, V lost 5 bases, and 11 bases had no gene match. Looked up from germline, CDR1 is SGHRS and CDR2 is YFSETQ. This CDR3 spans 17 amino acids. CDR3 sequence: CASSKSTGTDSYNEQFF. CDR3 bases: TGCGCCAGCAGTAAATCCACCGGGACAGACTCCTACAATGAGCAGTTCTTC.

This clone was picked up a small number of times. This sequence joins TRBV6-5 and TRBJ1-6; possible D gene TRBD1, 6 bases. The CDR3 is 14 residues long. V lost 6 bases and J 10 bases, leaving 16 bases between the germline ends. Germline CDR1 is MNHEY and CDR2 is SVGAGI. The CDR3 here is CASRSNRDGSPLHF. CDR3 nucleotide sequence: TGTGCCAGCAGGAGTAACAGGGATGGCTCACCCCTCCACTTT.

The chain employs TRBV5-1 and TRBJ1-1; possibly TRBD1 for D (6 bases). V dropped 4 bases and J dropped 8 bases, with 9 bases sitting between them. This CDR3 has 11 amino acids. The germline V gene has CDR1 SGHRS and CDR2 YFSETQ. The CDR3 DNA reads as TGCGCCAGCAGCCTCGACAGGGAAGCTTTCTTT. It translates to CASSLDREAFF.

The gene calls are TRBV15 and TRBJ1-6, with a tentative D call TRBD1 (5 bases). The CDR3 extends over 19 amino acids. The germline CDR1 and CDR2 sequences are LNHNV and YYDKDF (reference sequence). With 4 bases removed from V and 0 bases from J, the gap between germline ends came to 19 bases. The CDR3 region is CATSTTGDQWGSYNSPLHF. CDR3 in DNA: TGTGCCACCAGCACAACGGGGGACCAATGGGGCTCCTATAATTCACCCCTCCACTTT.

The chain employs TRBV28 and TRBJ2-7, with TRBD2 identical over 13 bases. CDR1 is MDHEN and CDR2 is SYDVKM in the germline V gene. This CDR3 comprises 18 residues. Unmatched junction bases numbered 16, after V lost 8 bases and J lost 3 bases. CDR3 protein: CASRPPGLAGRSVYEQYF. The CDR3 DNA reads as TGTGCCAGCCGACCCCCGGGACTAGCGGGGCGTTCAGTCTACGAGCAGTACTTC.

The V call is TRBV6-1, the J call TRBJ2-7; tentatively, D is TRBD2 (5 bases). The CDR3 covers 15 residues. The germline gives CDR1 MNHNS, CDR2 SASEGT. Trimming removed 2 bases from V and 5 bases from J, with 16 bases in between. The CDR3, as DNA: TGTGCCAGCAGTGAATTCCGACGGGGATCCGACGAGCAGTACTTC. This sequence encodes CASSEFRRGSDEQYF.

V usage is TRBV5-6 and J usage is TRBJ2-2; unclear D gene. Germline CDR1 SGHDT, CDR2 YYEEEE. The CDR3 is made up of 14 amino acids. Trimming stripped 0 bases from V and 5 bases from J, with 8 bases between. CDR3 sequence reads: CASSLGRSTGELFF. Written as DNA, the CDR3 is TGTGCCAGCAGCTTGGGCAGATCTACCGGGGAGCTGTTTTTT.

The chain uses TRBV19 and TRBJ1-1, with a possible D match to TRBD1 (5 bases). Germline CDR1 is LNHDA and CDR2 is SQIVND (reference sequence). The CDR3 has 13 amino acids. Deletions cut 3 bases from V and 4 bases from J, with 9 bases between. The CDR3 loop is CASSIWGGTEAFF. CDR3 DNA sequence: TGTGCCAGTAGTATCTGGGGGGGCACTGAAGCTTTCTTT.

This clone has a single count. This chain's CDR3 is CASSHPLGQGSNEQFF. CDR3 bases: TGTGCCAGCAGCCACCCTCTGGGACAGGGGTCCAATGAGCAGTTCTTC. The J gene is TRBJ2-1, the V gene TRBV7-9, with 10 positions matching TRBD1. Looked up from germline, CDR1 is SEHNR and CDR2 is FQNEAQ (reference sequence). This CDR3 is 16 amino acids long. V shed 5 bases and J 6 bases; nucleotides not matched to a gene: 10.

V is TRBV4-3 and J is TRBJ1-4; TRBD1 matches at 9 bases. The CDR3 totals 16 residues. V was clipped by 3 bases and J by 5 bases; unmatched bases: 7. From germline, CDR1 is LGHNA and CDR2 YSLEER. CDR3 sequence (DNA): TGCGCCAGCAGCCACGGGGACAGGGCTACAAATGAAAAACTGTTTTTT. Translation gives CASSHGDRATNEKLFF.

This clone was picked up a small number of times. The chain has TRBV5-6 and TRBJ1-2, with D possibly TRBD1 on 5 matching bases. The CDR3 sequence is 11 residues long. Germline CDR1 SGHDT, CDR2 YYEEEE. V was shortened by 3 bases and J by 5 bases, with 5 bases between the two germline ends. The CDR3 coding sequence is TGTGCCAGCAGCTCAGGGTATGGCTACACCTTC. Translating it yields CASSSGYGYTF.

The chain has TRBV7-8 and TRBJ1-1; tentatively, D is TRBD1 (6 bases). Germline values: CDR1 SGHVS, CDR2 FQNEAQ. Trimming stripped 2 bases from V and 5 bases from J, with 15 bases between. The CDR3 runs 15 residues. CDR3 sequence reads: CASSLWGPPQTEAFF. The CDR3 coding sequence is TGTGCCAGCAGCTTATGGGGGCCTCCCCAAACTGAAGCTTTCTTT.

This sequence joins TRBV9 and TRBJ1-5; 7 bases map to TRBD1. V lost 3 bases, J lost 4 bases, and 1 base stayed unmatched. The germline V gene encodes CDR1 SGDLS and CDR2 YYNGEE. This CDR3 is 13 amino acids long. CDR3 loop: CASSAGGNQPQHF. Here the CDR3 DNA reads TGTGCCAGCAGCGCAGGGGGTAATCAGCCCCAGCATTTT. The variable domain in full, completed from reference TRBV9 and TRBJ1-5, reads DSGVTQTPKHLITATGQRVTLRCSPRSGDLSVYWYQQSLDQGLQFLIQYYNGEERAKGNILERFSAQQFPDLHSELNLSSLELGDSALYFCASSAGGNQPQHFGDGTRLSIL.

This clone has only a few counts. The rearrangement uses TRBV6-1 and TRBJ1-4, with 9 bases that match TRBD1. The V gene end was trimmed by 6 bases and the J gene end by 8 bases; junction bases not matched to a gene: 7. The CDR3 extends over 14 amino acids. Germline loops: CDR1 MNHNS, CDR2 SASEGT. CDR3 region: CASRIQGAREKLFF. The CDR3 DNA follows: TGTGCCAGCAGAATACAGGGGGCGCGGGAAAAACTGTTTTTT.